What follows describes a single TCR beta chain. Profiling relied on immunoSEQ multiplex PCR, and the TCRdb table lists in-frame clones only, not all of them. This sample has some 450,000 clones; 70% to 90% occur once, and the top ten carry 0.8% to 0.85%. This record belongs to a study of blood T cell repertoires in COVID-19. The CDR3 is made up of 12 amino acids. From germline, CDR1 is SQVTM and CDR2 ANQGSEA. V lost 6 bases and J lost 4; bases outside the gene matches: 4. This TCR derives from a man aged 18 to 29 with COVID-19, enrolled during active disease. The chain couples TRBV29-1 to TRBJ2-5; 8 bases line up with TRBD2. The sequenced sample was peripheral blood. The CDR3 here is CSVREVPETQYF. CDR3 nucleotides: TGCAGCGTGCGGGAGGTCCCAGAGACCCAGTACTTC.